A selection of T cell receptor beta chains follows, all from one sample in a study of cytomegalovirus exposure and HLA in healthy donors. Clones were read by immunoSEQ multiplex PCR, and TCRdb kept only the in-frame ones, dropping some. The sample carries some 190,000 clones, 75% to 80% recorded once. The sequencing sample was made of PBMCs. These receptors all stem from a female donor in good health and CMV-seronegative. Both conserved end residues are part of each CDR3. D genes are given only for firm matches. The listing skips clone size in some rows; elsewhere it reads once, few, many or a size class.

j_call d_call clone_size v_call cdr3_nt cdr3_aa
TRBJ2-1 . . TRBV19 TGTGCGTCGGTGGGAGACACAACCTACAATGAGCAGTTCTTC CASVGDTTYNEQFF
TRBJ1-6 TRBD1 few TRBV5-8 TGTGCCAGCAGCTTGCTGGGACAGGGGAATTCACCCCTCCACTTT CASSLLGQGNSPLHF
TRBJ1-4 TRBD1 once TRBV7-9 TGTGCCAGCAGCTTAGGGGACAGGGTGTTTTTT CASSLGDRVFF
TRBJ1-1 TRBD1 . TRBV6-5 TGTGCCAGCAGTTATTCGACAGGGAGAACTGAAGCTTTCTTT CASSYSTGRTEAFF
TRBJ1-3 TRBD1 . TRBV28 TGTGCCAGCAGGGGGGGACAGGGGGCGAGGAGCTCTGGAAACACCATATATTTT CASRGGQGARSSGNTIYF
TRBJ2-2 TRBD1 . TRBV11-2 TGTGCCAGCACCTCCCAGGGGGCGAACACCGGGGAGCTGTTTTTT CASTSQGANTGELFF
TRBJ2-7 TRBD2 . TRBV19 TGTGCCAGTAGTGCGGGGGGGGACGAGCAGTACTTC CASSAGGDEQYF
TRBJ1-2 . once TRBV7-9 TGTGCCAGCAGCTTGGGGGGTGGCTGGGCTAACTATGGCTACACCTTC CASSLGGGWANYGYTF
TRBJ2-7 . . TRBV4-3 TGCGCCAGCAGCACCCGACACAGCTCCTACGAGCAGTACTTC CASSTRHSSYEQYF
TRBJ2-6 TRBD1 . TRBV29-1 TGCAGCGTTGACTCGGGACAGGGGGTCTCTGGGGCCAACGTCCTGACTTTC CSVDSGQGVSGANVLTF
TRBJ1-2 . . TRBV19 TGTGCCAGTAGTATAGATCCAGATATCTATGGCTACACCTTC CASSIDPDIYGYTF
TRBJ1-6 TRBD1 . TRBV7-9 TGTGCCAGCAGCTTAGCGGGACAGGCGATCAACAATTCACCCCTCCACTTT CASSLAGQAINNSPLHF
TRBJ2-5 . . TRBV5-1 TGCGCCAGCAGGCGTTGGACAGCAGAAGAGACCCAGTACTTC CASRRWTAEETQYF
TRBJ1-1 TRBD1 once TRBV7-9 TGTGCCAGCAGCTCCGCAGGCCGAGACAGGGGCACTGAAGCTTTCTTT CASSSAGRDRGTEAFF
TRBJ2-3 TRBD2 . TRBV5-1 TGCGCCAGCAGCTTGGAGGAAGCGGGAACAGATACGCAGTATTTT CASSLEEAGTDTQYF
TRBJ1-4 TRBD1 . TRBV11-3 TGTGCCAGCAGCGTACAGGGGTCATCGAATGAAAAACTGTTTTTT CASSVQGSSNEKLFF
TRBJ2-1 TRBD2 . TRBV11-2 TGTGCCAGCAGCTTCCACACAGTTGGGGTTAGCGGGAAGTACAATGAGCAGTTCTTC CASSFHTVGVSGKYNEQFF
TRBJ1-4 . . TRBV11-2 TGTGCCAGCAGAAGGACAGTGACAACTAATGAAAAACTGTTTTTT CASRRTVTTNEKLFF
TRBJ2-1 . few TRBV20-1 TGCAGTGCTACAGGGGCTAGGGAGTTCTTC CSATGAREFF
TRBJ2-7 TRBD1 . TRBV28 TGTGCCAGCAGTAGAGACAGGGATCTTCGCTACGAGCAGTACTTC CASSRDRDLRYEQYF
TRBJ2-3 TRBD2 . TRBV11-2 TGTGCCAGCAGCTTACTCCTACTAGCGAGAGGATCAGATACGCAGTATTTT CASSLLLLARGSDTQYF
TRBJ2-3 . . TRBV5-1 TGCGCCAGCAGCCCAACCCCGTCGACTAGGACAGATACGCAGTATTTT CASSPTPSTRTDTQYF
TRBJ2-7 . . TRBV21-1 TGTGCCAGCAGCAAAGCGGGGCAGGAGAGCTCCTACGAGCAGTACTTC CASSKAGQESSYEQYF
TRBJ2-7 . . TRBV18 TGTGCCAGCTCACCACCGATCGGGTCCCGGGGCGAGCAGTACTTC CASSPPIGSRGEQYF
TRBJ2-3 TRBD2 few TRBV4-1 TGCGCCAGCAGCCAAGGTCCTAGCGGGGGGGTAATAGATACGCAGTATTTT CASSQGPSGGVIDTQYF
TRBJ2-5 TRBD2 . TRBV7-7 TGTGCCAGCAGCCCACAGCGGGGGGCCCCAGAAGAGACCCAGTACTTC CASSPQRGAPEETQYF
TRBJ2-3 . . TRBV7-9 TGTGCCAGTCGCGGGCCTAGCACAGATACGCAGTATTTT CASRGPSTDTQYF
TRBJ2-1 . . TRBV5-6 TGTGCCAGCAGCGCAGGGAGGACAGGTGATTACAATGAGCAGTTCTTC CASSAGRTGDYNEQFF
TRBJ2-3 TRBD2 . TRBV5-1 TGCGCCAGCAGCTCCGGACTAGCGGGGGGGCGGCGCACAGATACGCAGTATTTT CASSSGLAGGRRTDTQYF
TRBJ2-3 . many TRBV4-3 TGCGCCAGCGCGGCAGATACGCAGTATTTT CASAADTQYF
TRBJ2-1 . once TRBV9 TGTGCCAGCAGCCCGCCGGCTAGCTCCTACAATGAGCAGTTCTTC CASSPPASSYNEQFF
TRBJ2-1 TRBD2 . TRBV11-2 TGTGCCAGCTCTTCACTGCGGGGACTAGCGAAGTCCTACAATGAGCAGTTCTTC CASSSLRGLAKSYNEQFF
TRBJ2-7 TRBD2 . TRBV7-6 TGTGCCAGCTCCCATCTGGGAGGGAGGTACGAGCAGTACTTC CASSHLGGRYEQYF
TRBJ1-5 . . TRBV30 TGTGCCTGGAGTGATTCACAGACGGAATATCAGCCCCAGCATTTT CAWSDSQTEYQPQHF
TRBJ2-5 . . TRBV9 TGTGCCAGCAGCGCGGGGAGTCAAGAGACCCAGTACTTC CASSAGSQETQYF
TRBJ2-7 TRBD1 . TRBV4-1 TGCGCCAGCAGCCCCTCCCACACCGGGACAGACTTCTACGAGCAGTACTTC CASSPSHTGTDFYEQYF
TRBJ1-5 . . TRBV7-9 TGTGCCAGCAGAAAAGACACACGGGGGGGGGTGGTCCAGCCCCAGCATTTT CASRKDTRGGVVQPQHF
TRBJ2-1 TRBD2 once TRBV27 TGTGCCAGCAGTTTGCTCACTCCAACTAGCGGGAGGGCCGAAGTGTCCTACAATGAGCAGTTCTTC CASSLLTPTSGRAEVSYNEQFF
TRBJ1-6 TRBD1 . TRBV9 TGTGCCAGCAGCTCACAGGGGGTAGTATCACCCCTCCACTTT CASSSQGVVSPLHF
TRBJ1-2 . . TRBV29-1 TGCAGCGTGGGACAAGACTATGGCTACACCTTC CSVGQDYGYTF
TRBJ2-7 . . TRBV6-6 TGTGCCAGCAGTCCCGAGGGATCTGGCTCCTACGAGCAGTACTTC CASSPEGSGSYEQYF
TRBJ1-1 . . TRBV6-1 TGTGCCAGCAGTGAGTTTAGCGTACTGAACACTGAAGCTTTCTTT CASSEFSVLNTEAFF
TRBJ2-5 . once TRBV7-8 TGTGCCAGCAGCTTTCCCGCCAGCCCAGGGGCAGGTTGGTTAGAGACCCAGTACTTC CASSFPASPGAGWLETQYF
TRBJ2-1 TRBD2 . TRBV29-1 TGCAGCGTCTCGTCTAGCGGGAAATATGAGCAGTTCTTC CSVSSSGKYEQFF
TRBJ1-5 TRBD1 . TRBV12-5 TGTGCTAGTGGTTTGGTCCAGGGGGACAGGGGCGTTGGTAGCAATCAGCCCCAGCATTTT CASGLVQGDRGVGSNQPQHF
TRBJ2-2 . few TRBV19 TGTGCCAGTAGTACACAGGGTAAAGCCGGGGAGCTGTTTTTT CASSTQGKAGELFF